A single sample gave rise to the 27 T cell receptor beta chains below, sequenced in a study of control samples from healthy donors and cancer patients. The table came from immunoSEQ multiplex PCR; TCRdb's copy has only in-frame clones and leaves some out. The sample lists 100,000 to 150,000 clones, roughly 90% occurring once. Sequenced: blood. The source is a woman between 45 and 60 years old in good health.

The gene calls are TRBV6-1 and TRBJ2-5; unclear D gene. This CDR3 contains 14 residues. Trimming left V 2 bases short and J 3 bases short, with 10 bases between. Per the germline V gene, CDR1 is MNHNS and CDR2 is SASEGT. This chain's CDR3 is CASSEWAAKETQYF. The DNA for the CDR3 is TGTGCCAGCAGTGAATGGGCAGCAAAAGAGACCCAGTACTTC.

This chain links TRBV11-1 with TRBJ2-1; 9 positions match TRBD2. CDR1 is SGHAT and CDR2 is FQDESV in the germline V gene (reference sequence). CDR3 length: 15 amino acids. V gave up 3 bases and J gave up 8 bases; unmatched junction bases: 8. CDR3 nucleotides: TGTGCCAGCAGCTTGGAGGCGGGAGGGCATCATGAGCAGTTCTTC. Translated: CASSLEAGGHHEQFF.

This clone occurred once. This chain uses TRBV28 with TRBJ1-2, with D possibly being TRBD1 (6 bases). V gave up 3 bases and J gave up 4 bases, with 12 bases separating them. The CDR3 totals 14 residues. The germline V gene has CDR1 MDHEN and CDR2 SYDVKM. Here the CDR3 reads CASSLGAGSYGYTF. In DNA, the CDR3 is TGTGCCAGCAGTTTGGGGGCAGGGAGCTATGGCTACACCTTC.

This clone is a singleton in its sample. In DNA form, the CDR3 reads TGTGCCAGCAGCGTAGACGAGGGCTGGGGTCGCGAGCAGTACTTC. Translated, it gives CASSVDEGWGREQYF. The V gene is TRBV9, the J gene TRBJ2-7; D might be TRBD2 (5 bases). The germline gives CDR1 SGDLS, CDR2 YYNGEE. CDR3 length: 15 amino acids. Trimming took off 0 bases at V and 6 bases at J, with 16 bases between the two ends.

The chain has TRBV3-1 (or the pseudogene TRBV3-2) and TRBJ1-4; no clear D. The germline gives CDR1 LGHDT, CDR2 YNNKEL (reference sequence). This CDR3 has 14 amino acids. Trimming took 7 bases from V and 8 from J, leaving 17 bases between them. CDR3 bases: TGTGCCAGCACACCTAGCTCGGTTCGGGAAAAACTGTTTTTT. Its translation is CASTPSSVREKLFF.

This rearrangement joins TRBV11-2 to TRBJ2-5; D is ambiguous. This CDR3 comprises 14 residues. V lost 0 bases and J lost 7, with 12 bases in between. Germline V gene sequence: CDR1 SGHAT, CDR2 FQNNGV. The CDR3 loop is CASSLEASLGTQYF. Here the CDR3 DNA reads TGTGCCAGCAGCTTAGAGGCATCTCTTGGGACCCAGTACTTC.

This clone was recorded only once. The rearrangement uses TRBV5-1 and TRBJ1-3; possible D gene TRBD1, 5 bases. Between the trimmed V and J ends, which lost 7 bases and 0 bases, there was a span of 11 bases. The CDR3 has 14 amino acids. Germline V CDR1 and CDR2: SGHRS, YFSETQ. The CDR3 loop reads CASSPGGSGNTIYF. CDR3 nucleotides: TGCGCCAGCTCCCCTGGGGGCTCTGGAAACACCATATATTTT.

The gene calls are TRBV14 and TRBJ2-1, with a tentative D call TRBD1 (6 bases). CDR1 and CDR2 from the germline V gene are SGHDN and FVKESK. CDR3 length equals 14 residues. Trimming cost V 0 bases and J 7 bases, with 10 bases left between them. CDR3 bases: TGTGCCAGCAGCCAAGACACAGGGAAGAATGAGCAGTTCTTC. Its protein product is CASSQDTGKNEQFF.

The CDR3 DNA is TGTGCCAGTAGTCCCACAGGGGGGGGATCTAAAGAGACCCAGTACTTC. The encoded protein is CASSPTGGGSKETQYF. This sequence joins TRBV19 and TRBJ2-5; a weak D match, TRBD1 (8 bases). The CDR3 is 16 residues long. V was cut by 5 bases and J by 3 bases, with 19 bases left in between. CDR1 LNHDA and CDR2 SQIVND come from the germline V gene (reference sequence).

This chain uses TRBV5-5 with TRBJ1-1; D unclear. Germline CDR1 reads SGHKS; CDR2 reads YYEKEE (reference sequence). The CDR3 extends over 13 amino acids. The germline V and J ends were trimmed by 4 bases and 7 bases, with 14 bases remaining between them. CDR3 amino acids: CASSLRRTHEAFF. For the CDR3, the DNA is TGTGCCAGCAGCCTGAGACGGACCCATGAAGCTTTCTTT.

In its sample, this clone was seen once. CDR3: CASRVTDLNTEAFF. The CDR3 DNA is TGCGCCAGTCGAGTGACAGACCTAAACACTGAAGCTTTCTTT. V usage is TRBV5-1 and J usage is TRBJ1-1; perhaps TRBD1 as D (5 bases). CDR1 and CDR2 (germline): SGHRS, YFSETQ. Trimming removed 8 bases from V and 2 bases from J, with 16 bases in between. This CDR3 contains 14 residues.

The genes are TRBV6-5 and TRBJ1-2, with D unresolved. Trimming removed 2 bases from V and 8 bases from J, with 9 bases in between. CDR1 MNHEY and CDR2 SVGAGI come from the germline V gene. The CDR3 has 12 amino acids. CDR3 protein: CASSYGIEGYTF. Here the CDR3 DNA reads TGTGCCAGCAGTTACGGGATTGAGGGCTACACCTTC.

In its sample, this clone was seen a few times. The chain employs TRBV25-1 and TRBJ1-1; D perhaps matches TRBD1 (6 bases). Trimming cost V 0 bases and J 0 bases, with 17 bases left between them. CDR3 length equals 18 residues. Germline V gene sequence: CDR1 MGHDK, CDR2 SYGVNS. The CDR3 coding sequence is TGTGCCAGCAGTGAATATGGGGGCGCATCTTTCATGAACACTGAAGCTTTCTTT. This codes for CASSEYGGASFMNTEAFF.

The genes are TRBV2 and TRBJ2-5, with TRBD1 as a possible D gene (6 bases). The V and J ends lost 7 bases and 5 bases respectively, with 17 bases between them. The V gene's germline CDR1 is SNHLY and CDR2 FYNNEI. The CDR3 sequence is 14 residues long. CDR3 coding DNA: TGTGCCAGCAACAGACAGGACCCTAGGGAGACCCAGTACTTC. Translation gives CASNRQDPRETQYF.

CDR3 coding DNA: TGTGCCAGCAGTGGGGGGGGGATCTCCTACACAGATACGCAGTATTTT. The encoded protein is CASSGGGISYTDTQYF. This sequence joins TRBV2 and TRBJ2-3; 7 bases are shared with TRBD2. The J segment lost 2 bases and the V segment lost 4 bases, leaving 9 bases of the junction unmatched. The CDR3 is 16 residues long. Germline assignment: CDR1 SNHLY and CDR2 FYNNEI.

The rearrangement uses TRBV28 and TRBJ1-1; no firm D call. Germline CDR1 reads MDHEN; CDR2 reads SYDVKM. The CDR3 extends over 15 amino acids. V was trimmed by 6 bases and J by 4 bases, leaving 18 bases between them. CDR3 protein: CASREIRIESTEAFF. CDR3 bases: TGTGCCAGCAGGGAGATCCGTATCGAGAGCACTGAAGCTTTCTTT. Full variable domain (outside the CDR3, taken from reference TRBV28 and TRBJ1-1): DVKVTQSSRYLVKRTGEKVFLECVQDMDHENMFWYRQDPGLGLRLIYFSYDVKMKEKGDIPEGYSVSREKKERFSLILESASTNQTSMYLCASREIRIESTEAFFGQGTRLTVV.

This chain connects TRBV13 to TRBJ2-7, with 10 positions matching TRBD2. Germline lookup yields CDR1 PRHDT and CDR2 FYEKMQ (reference sequence). The V segment lost 5 bases and the J segment 0 bases; nucleotides outside the gene matches: 4. The CDR3 length is 15 residues. The CDR3 region is CASSDTSGVSYEQYF. CDR3 DNA: TGTGCCAGCAGCGACACTAGCGGGGTCTCCTACGAGCAGTACTTC. The full variable domain, completed using reference TRBV13 and TRBJ2-7, is AAGVIQSPRHLIKEKRETATLKCYPIPRHDTVYWYQQGPGQDPQFLISFYEKMQSDKGSIPDRFSAQQFSDYHSELNMSSLELGDSALYFCASSDTSGVSYEQYFGPGTRLTVT.

The rearrangement joins TRBV6-1 to TRBJ2-2, with 13 bases matching TRBD2. Trimming took 1 base from V and 6 from J; bases not matched to a gene: 5. The CDR3 length is 17 residues. Germline V gene sequence: CDR1 MNHNS, CDR2 SASEGT. CDR3 loop: CASSEGTSGSPPGELFF. In DNA, the CDR3 is TGTGCCAGCAGTGAAGGGACTAGCGGGAGTCCGCCCGGGGAGCTGTTTTTT.

The chain joins TRBV28 to TRBJ1-4; D is possibly TRBD1 (5 bases). The CDR3 extends over 17 amino acids. Germline V gene lookup returns CDR1 MDHEN and CDR2 SYDVKM. Trimming cost V 4 bases and J 7 bases, with 22 bases left between them. CDR3 loop: CASSSPLGEGFSEKLFF. Written as DNA, the CDR3 is TGTGCCAGCAGTTCCCCCCTTGGAGAGGGGTTTAGTGAAAAACTGTTTTTT.

V gene TRBV11-2 combines with J gene TRBJ2-2; D ambiguous. The CDR3 spans 14 residues. Looked up from germline, CDR1 is SGHAT and CDR2 is FQNNGV. V lost 5 bases and J 5 bases, leaving 12 bases between the germline ends. The CDR3 sequence: CASSPSFRTGELFF. CDR3 in DNA: TGTGCCAGCAGCCCGTCGTTTCGGACCGGGGAGCTGTTTTTT.

This chain uses TRBV11-2 with TRBJ2-1; 8 positions agree with TRBD2. The CDR3 spans 14 residues. The trim removed 5 bases at V and 9 bases at J, leaving 9 bases unmatched. Germline V gene lookup returns CDR1 SGHAT and CDR2 FQNNGV. CDR3 sequence reads: CASSLVAGTGEQFF. DNA for the CDR3: TGTGCCAGCAGCCTCGTAGCGGGAACGGGTGAGCAGTTCTTC.

The CDR3 spells CASSLTSGNIQYF. The CDR3 bases are TGTGCCAGCAGCTTGACATCCGGAAACATTCAGTACTTC. The chain employs TRBV7-9 and TRBJ2-4; no firm D call. The CDR3 spans 13 residues. Trimming took 3 bases from V and 6 from J, leaving 9 bases between them. The germline CDR1 and CDR2 sequences are SEHNR and FQNEAQ (reference sequence).

The chain combines TRBV2 with TRBJ1-5; 7 nucleotides align to TRBD1. Germline CDR1 reads SNHLY; CDR2 reads FYNNEI. The CDR3 is made up of 16 amino acids. V lost 1 base and J lost 1; bases outside the gene matches: 4. CDR3 in amino acids: CASSEDTGASNQPQHF. The CDR3, as DNA: TGTGCCAGCAGTGAAGATACAGGGGCCAGCAATCAGCCCCAGCATTTT.

The chain is built from TRBV3-1 (or the pseudogene TRBV3-2) and TRBJ2-1; possibly TRBD1 for D (6 bases). The CDR3 length is 12 residues. Trimming removed 0 bases at V and 9 bases at J, with 6 bases between. In germline, CDR1 is LGHDT, CDR2 YNNKEL (reference sequence). The CDR3 protein is CASSQEGAEQFF. DNA of the CDR3: TGTGCCAGCAGCCAAGAGGGGGCTGAGCAGTTCTTC.

The chain is built from TRBV19 and TRBJ1-2; 8 positions match TRBD1. V shed 3 bases and J 8 bases; nucleotides not matched to a gene: 2. Germline V gene sequence: CDR1 LNHDA, CDR2 SQIVND (reference sequence). The CDR3 extends over 12 amino acids. CDR3: CASSMAGGGYTF. CDR3 nucleotide sequence: TGTGCCAGTAGTATGGCAGGGGGCGGCTACACCTTC.

The chain uses TRBV3-1 (or the pseudogene TRBV3-2) and TRBJ2-1; the D call may be TRBD1 or TRBD2 (6 bases each). V dropped 0 bases and J dropped 7 bases, with 13 bases sitting between them. Per germline, CDR1 LGHDT and CDR2 YNNKEL (reference sequence). This CDR3 region has 15 residues. The CDR3 here is CASSQEGGSGNEQFF. The CDR3 DNA sequence: TGTGCCAGCAGCCAAGAGGGGGGCTCGGGGAATGAGCAGTTCTTC.

The chain employs TRBV7-9 and TRBJ1-5; no reliable D call. The germline V gene has CDR1 SEHNR and CDR2 FQNEAQ (reference sequence). This CDR3 has 14 residues. Trimming left V 2 bases short and J 0 bases short, with 5 bases between. DNA of the CDR3: TGTGCCAGCAGCTTACAGGATAGCAATCAGCCCCAGCATTTT. Translating gives CASSLQDSNQPQHF.